Below are 8 T cell receptor beta chains sequenced from a single sample in a study of beta chain features in type 1 diabetes. What was sequenced were expressed TCRB transcripts, since all of the isolated RNA had been reverse transcribed. Generated by immunoSEQ multiplex PCR, the TCRdb table keeps only in-frame clones and is missing some. Of roughly 40,000 clones listed, 49% are singletons. The material sequenced was central memory CD4+ T cells from blood. All receptors come from a young woman in good health.

This clone was detected only a few times. V gene TRBV27 combines with J gene TRBJ2-2; perhaps TRBD2 as D (7 bases). Germline V gene data show CDR1 as MNHEY and CDR2 as SMNVEV (reference sequence). V lost 1 base and J 4 bases, leaving 13 bases between the germline ends. The CDR3 has 16 residues. CDR3: CASSLLGGRSTGELFF. CDR3 nucleotides: TGTGCCAGCAGTTTATTGGGGGGGCGTAGCACCGGGGAGCTGTTTTTT.

Worth noting for this clone: A junction end diverges from the germline sequence, so it may reflect a read error. V usage is TRBV7-9 and J usage is TRBJ1-1; TRBD1 agrees at 8 bases. The germline gives CDR1 SEHNR, CDR2 FQNEAQ (reference sequence). CDR3 length equals 12 residues. Here the CDR3 DNA reads TGTGCCAGCAGCTTAGCGAGGACAGGGACATCCTTT. This gives the protein CASSLARTGTSF.

This chain connects TRBV27 to TRBJ2-2; 9 bases agree with TRBD2. The germline V gene encodes CDR1 MNHEY and CDR2 SMNVEV (reference sequence). The CDR3 has 16 amino acids. With 5 bases clipped from V and 2 bases from J, the junction kept 6 bases outside the gene matches. In DNA, the CDR3 is TGTGCCAGCAGTCCGGTCGGGACTAGCAACACCGGGGAGCTGTTTTTT. Residues: CASSPVGTSNTGELFF.

The gene calls are TRBV7-9 and TRBJ2-1; TRBD2 aligns across 7 bases. This CDR3 spans 14 amino acids. The germline V gene encodes CDR1 SEHNR and CDR2 FQNEAQ (reference sequence). The J segment lost 4 bases and the V segment lost 5 bases, leaving 5 bases of the junction unmatched. This CDR3 reads CASSPTSVYNEQFF. The DNA of the CDR3 is TGTGCCAGCAGCCCCACTAGCGTTTACAATGAGCAGTTCTTC.

The chain has TRBV5-1 and TRBJ2-3; possibly TRBD2 for D (5 bases). From germline, CDR1 is SGHRS and CDR2 YFSETQ. V was clipped by 3 bases and J by 10 bases, with 12 bases between them. The CDR3 has 12 residues. As DNA, the CDR3 is TGCGCCAGCAGCTCCTCATCTAGCTCGCAGTATTTT. It translates to CASSSSSSSQYF. The variable domain in full, with the rest retrieved from reference TRBV5-1 and TRBJ2-3, is KAGVTQTPRYLIKTRGQQVTLSCSPISGHRSVSWYQQTPGQGLQFLFEYFSETQRNKGNFPGRFSGRQFSNSRSEMNVSTLELGDSALYLCASSSSSSSQYFGPGTRLTVL.

The chain is built from TRBV2 and TRBJ1-2; no clear D. V was cut by 8 bases and J by 5 bases, with 12 bases left in between. The CDR3 has 12 residues. Germline CDR1 is SNHLY and CDR2 is FYNNEI. For the CDR3, the DNA is TGTGCCAGCTCCGCCGTGGCTTATGGCTACACCTTC. This codes for CASSAVAYGYTF.

The CDR3 is CSAAPTGAYEQYF. The CDR3 DNA follows: TGCAGCGCTGCACCGACTGGCGCCTACGAGCAGTACTTC. The V gene is TRBV29-1, the J gene TRBJ2-7; D remains ambiguous. Germline lookup yields CDR1 SQVTM and CDR2 ANQGSEA. The CDR3 spans 13 residues. V lost 7 bases and J 2 bases, leaving 15 bases between the germline ends.

The rearrangement joins TRBV5-6 to TRBJ2-2; 9 bases agree with TRBD2. Germline lookup yields CDR1 SGHDT and CDR2 YYEEEE. After removal of 0 bases from V and 4 bases from J, the junction contained 4 bases not matched to a gene. This CDR3 is 16 amino acids long. CDR3 amino acids: CASSLGGGAFTGELFF. CDR3 nucleotide sequence: TGTGCCAGCAGCTTGGGCGGGGGGGCTTTCACCGGGGAGCTGTTTTTT.